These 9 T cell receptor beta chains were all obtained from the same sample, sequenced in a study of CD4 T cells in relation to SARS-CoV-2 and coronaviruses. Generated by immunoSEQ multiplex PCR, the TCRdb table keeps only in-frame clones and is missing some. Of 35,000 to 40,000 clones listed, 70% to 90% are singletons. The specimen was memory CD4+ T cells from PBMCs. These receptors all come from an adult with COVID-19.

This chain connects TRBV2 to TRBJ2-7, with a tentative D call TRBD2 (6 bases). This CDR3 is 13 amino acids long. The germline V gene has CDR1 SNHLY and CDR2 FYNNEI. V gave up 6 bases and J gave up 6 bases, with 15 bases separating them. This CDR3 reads CASSWMGGSEQYF. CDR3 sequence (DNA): TGTGCCAGCAGCTGGATGGGGGGTTCCGAGCAGTACTTC.

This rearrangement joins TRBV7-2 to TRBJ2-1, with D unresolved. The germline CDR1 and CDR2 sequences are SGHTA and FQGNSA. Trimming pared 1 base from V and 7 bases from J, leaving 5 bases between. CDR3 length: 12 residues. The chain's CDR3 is CASSLVRNEQFF. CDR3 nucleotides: TGTGCCAGCAGCTTAGTCCGTAATGAGCAGTTCTTC.

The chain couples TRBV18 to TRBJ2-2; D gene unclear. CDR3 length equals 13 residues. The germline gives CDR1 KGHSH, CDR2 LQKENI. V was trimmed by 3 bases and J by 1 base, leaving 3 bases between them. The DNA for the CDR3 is TGTGCCAGCTCACCGAGGAACACCGGGGAGCTGTTTTTT. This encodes CASSPRNTGELFF.

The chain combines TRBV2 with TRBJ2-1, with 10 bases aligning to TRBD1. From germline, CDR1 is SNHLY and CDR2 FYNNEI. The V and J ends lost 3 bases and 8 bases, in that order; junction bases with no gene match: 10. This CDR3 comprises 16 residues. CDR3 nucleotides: TGTGCCAGCAGTGAGACCTGGACAGGGGGAGCGGATGAGCAGTTCTTC. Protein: CASSETWTGGADEQFF.

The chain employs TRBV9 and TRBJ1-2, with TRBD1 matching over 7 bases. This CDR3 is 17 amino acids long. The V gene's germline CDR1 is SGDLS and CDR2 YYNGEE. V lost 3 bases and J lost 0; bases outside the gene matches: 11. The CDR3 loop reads CASSASRDRETNYGYTF. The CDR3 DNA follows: TGTGCCAGCAGCGCAAGCCGGGACAGAGAAACTAACTATGGCTACACCTTC.

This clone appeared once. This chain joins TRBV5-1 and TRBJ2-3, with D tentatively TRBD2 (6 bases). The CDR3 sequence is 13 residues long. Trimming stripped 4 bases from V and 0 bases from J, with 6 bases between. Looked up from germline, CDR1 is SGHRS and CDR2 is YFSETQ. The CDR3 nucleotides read TGCGCCAGCAGCGGGACTAGCACAGATACGCAGTATTTT. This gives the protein CASSGTSTDTQYF.

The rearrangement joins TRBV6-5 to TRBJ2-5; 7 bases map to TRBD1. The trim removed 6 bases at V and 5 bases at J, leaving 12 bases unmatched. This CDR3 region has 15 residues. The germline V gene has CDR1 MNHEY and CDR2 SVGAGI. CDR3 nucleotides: TGTGCCAGCAGACCGACATCACAGGGGTTGGAGACCCAGTACTTC. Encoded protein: CASRPTSQGLETQYF.

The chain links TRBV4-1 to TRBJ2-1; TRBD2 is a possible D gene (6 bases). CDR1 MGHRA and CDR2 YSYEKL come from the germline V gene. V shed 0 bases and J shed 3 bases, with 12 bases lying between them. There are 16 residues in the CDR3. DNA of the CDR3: TGCGCCAGCAGCCAAGATCCGGGGGAACACTACAATGAGCAGTTCTTC. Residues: CASSQDPGEHYNEQFF.

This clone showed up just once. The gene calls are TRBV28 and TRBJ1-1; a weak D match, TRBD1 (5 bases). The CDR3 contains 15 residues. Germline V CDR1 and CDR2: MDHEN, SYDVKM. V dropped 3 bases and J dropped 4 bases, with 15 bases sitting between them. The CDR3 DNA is TGTGCCAGCAGTTTGGTACCAAAGAGGGGCACTGAAGCTTTCTTT. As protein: CASSLVPKRGTEAFF.